This T cell receptor (beta chain) is drawn from a study of T-cell memory formation after mild COVID-19. Study-wide context: TCR clusters were mostly donor specific.

The table lists this clonotype with a few counts. The germline V gene has CDR1 LGHNA and CDR2 YSLEER. The V end lost 6 bases, the J end lost 2 bases, and 17 bases lay between the germline ends. The CDR3 is 15 amino acids. MiXCR, applied by TCRdb to the 5' RACE reads, yields one record per CDR3 protein. The repertoire includes around 180,000 distinct CDR3 sequences, around a sixth of them detected once, and roughly 3.9% sits in the top ten. Sequencing was performed on PBMCs or a T cell subset sorted from them (not recorded which). The sequence came from a man between 18 and 35 years old who had mild COVID-19 (a few samples of this study predate the infection). Cell type and time point are not known. This chain uses TRBV4-3 with TRBJ2-7; either TRBD1 or TRBD2 may supply D (5 bases each). CDR3 sequence (DNA): TGCGCCAGCAGATTTCTAGGGGACGGGACCTACGAGCAGTACTTC. It translates to CASRFLGDGTYEQYF.